This T cell receptor (beta chain) is drawn from a study of T-cell memory formation after mild COVID-19. Germline loops: CDR1 MNHEY, CDR2 SVGAGI. The CDR3 totals 13 residues. V lost 6 bases and J 6 bases, leaving 12 bases between the germline ends. Overall study findings and caveats: CD4+ bias marked clones expanding day 15 to 37, unlike balanced contracting clones. Clones which contracted sat mainly in CM and EM if CD4+, and in EMRA if CD8+. Pre-infection memory held some responding clones, suggesting pre-existing cross-reactive T cells responded.

On this clonotype itself: Its antigen is still unknown. A single base separates this from a much larger clone, so it may be a read error.

5'RACE primed at constant segments yielded TCR alpha and TCR beta cDNA libraries bearing sample barcodes and UMIs. TCRdb analysed the 5' RACE reads with MiXCR anew, one entry per CDR3 protein. The sample holds roughly 190,000 distinct CDR3 sequences, 15% to 20% seen once. The rearrangement joins TRBV6-5 to TRBJ2-1; no clear D. The receptor comes from an adult woman who had mild COVID-19 (a few samples of this study predate the infection). Cell type and time point are not known. Material for sequencing was PBMCs or a T cell subset sorted from them (not recorded which). The CDR3 is CASRKKWVNEQFF. The DNA of the CDR3 is TGTGCCAGCAGGAAGAAATGGGTCAATGAGCAGTTCTTC.